This T cell receptor (beta chain) is from a study of T cells after yellow fever vaccination. Looked up from germline, CDR1 is SGHRS and CDR2 is YFSETQ. Trimming removed 4 bases at V and 5 bases at J, with 13 bases between. The CDR3 covers 14 residues. TCRdb reanalysed the 5' RACE reads using MiXCR and keeps one entry per CDR3 protein. Among about 58,000 distinct CDR3 sequences listed, approximately 7% were seen once. A few counts support this clonotype. This sample comprised CD8+ T cells sorted from PBMCs, obtained on the day of the first yellow fever vaccination. The origin of this receptor is a man younger than 30 who received the YFV17D yellow fever vaccine. The V call is TRBV5-1, the J call TRBJ2-1, with D unclear. In nucleotides, the CDR3 is TGCGCCAGCAGCCTATGGGTAGGGCACAATGAGCAGTTCTTC. Residues: CASSLWVGHNEQFF.